This passage covers 9 T cell receptor beta chains from one sample sequenced in a study of cytotoxic CD8 clonotypes in ibrutinib-treated CLL. Using immunoSEQ multiplex PCR, the repertoire was profiled, and TCRdb retains in-frame clones only, with some absent. The sample has around 97,000 clones, 70% to 80% seen once; the top ten hold around 30%. The material sequenced was PBMCs, taken after 12 months of ibrutinib treatment. The receptor set was obtained from a human donor with chronic lymphocytic leukemia.

On this clone: Mismatch with germline at one junction end may stem from a read error. The chain joins TRBV5-6 to TRBJ2-7; D possibly corresponds to TRBD1 (5 bases). Germline CDR1 reads SGHDT; CDR2 reads YYEEEE. The CDR3 loop spans 12 amino acids. CDR3 amino acids: CASSLGLAPRDF. The CDR3 nucleotides read TGTGCCAGCAGCTTGGGACTTGCCCCCAGGGATTTC.

A note on this clone: One junction end disagrees with the germline gene, perhaps due to a read error. This sequence joins TRBV7-8 and TRBJ2-5; 7 nucleotides line up with TRBD2. From germline, CDR1 is SGHVS and CDR2 FQNEAQ. This CDR3 spans 14 amino acids. This chain's CDR3 is CAGSLVVTSRTQYF. CDR3 coding DNA: TGTGCCGGCAGCTTAGTAGTGACTAGCAGGACCCAGTACTTC.

The chain uses TRBV18 and TRBJ1-1; possibly TRBD1 for D (5 bases). Germline-derived CDR1 and CDR2 are KGHSH and LQKENI. This CDR3 contains 13 residues. V lost 2 bases, J lost 3 bases, and 7 bases lay in between. The CDR3 is CASSPRGDTEAFF. CDR3 in DNA: TGTGCCAGCTCACCAAGGGGAGACACTGAAGCTTTCTTT.

The J gene is TRBJ1-2, the V gene TRBV11-3; a possible D gene is TRBD1 (5 bases). The CDR3 is made up of 13 amino acids. Trimming took off 5 bases at V and 3 bases at J, with 10 bases between the two ends. Germline CDR1 reads SGHNT; CDR2 reads YENEEA. CDR3 loop: CASSGGEDYGYTF. Written as DNA, the CDR3 is TGTGCCAGCAGCGGGGGGGAAGACTATGGCTACACCTTC.

The chain joins TRBV7-9 to TRBJ2-1, with 8 positions matching TRBD1. The germline CDR1 and CDR2 sequences are SEHNR and FQNEAQ (reference sequence). After removal of 1 base from V and 10 bases from J, the junction contained 9 bases not matched to a gene. The CDR3 length is 15 residues. The CDR3 nucleotides are TGTGCCAGCAGCTTAGAGCGGCAGGGGGCGGGGGAGCAGTTCTTC. As protein: CASSLERQGAGEQFF.

The chain carries TRBV5-1 and TRBJ2-3; a weak D match, TRBD2 (7 bases). The CDR3 contains 17 residues. The germline V gene has CDR1 SGHRS and CDR2 YFSETQ. V dropped 0 bases and J dropped 2 bases, with 16 bases sitting between them. The CDR3 is CASSLVRAGAFTDTQYF. The CDR3 DNA is TGCGCCAGCAGCTTGGTCCGGGCGGGGGCCTTCACAGATACGCAGTATTTT.

CDR3 sequence (DNA): TGTGCCAGCACTAGGTCTAGCGGGGGTTACAATGAGCAGTTCTTC. Residues: CASTRSSGGYNEQFF. V and J are TRBV19 and TRBJ2-1, with TRBD2 matching over 10 bases. Germline V gene sequence: CDR1 LNHDA, CDR2 SQIVND (reference sequence). The ends lost 9 bases at V and 4 bases at J; junction bases unmatched: 9. The CDR3 has 15 residues.

The chain employs TRBV6-1 and TRBJ2-5; D possibly uses TRBD1 or TRBD2 (6 bases each). Trimming took 2 bases from V and 7 from J, leaving 11 bases between them. The germline gives CDR1 MNHNS, CDR2 SASEGT. The CDR3 totals 13 residues. The CDR3 DNA follows: TGTGCCAGCAGTGAAATTAAGGGGGGGACCCAGTACTTC. It yields the protein CASSEIKGGTQYF.

The chain recombines TRBV5-5 with TRBJ2-5; 9 nucleotides align to TRBD1. The germline CDR1 and CDR2 sequences are SGHKS and YYEKEE (reference sequence). CDR3 length: 17 residues. J gave up 2 bases and V 0 bases, and 8 bases lay outside the gene matches. The CDR3 DNA sequence: TGTGCCAGCAGCTTGGGGCCCCCGGGACAGGGTCAAGAGACCCAGTACTTC. Translation: CASSLGPPGQGQETQYF.